The sample holds one count of the clone carrying this T cell receptor beta chain. Its antigen remains unidentified. The entry originates in a study of T cell responses to AZD1222 COVID-19 vaccine. TCRdb's copy holds only in-frame clones and misses some; the assay was immunoSEQ multiplex PCR. The sample includes around 150,000 clones, approximately 89% of them seen just once. Study results and caveats: Every sample of the repertoires postdated the peak T cell response. It should be noted that donors were predominantly white British and more often female, and clonal diversity was possibly underestimated. After two AZD1222 doses, spike-specific TCR breadth and depth rose versus day 0. CD4 TCRs covered the whole spike, strongest at regions 160-218 and 743-854.

The CDR3 length is 12 residues. V shed 4 bases and J shed 6 bases, with 9 bases lying between them. CDR1 is LGHNA and CDR2 is YNFKEQ in the germline V gene. The V and J genes are TRBV4-2 and TRBJ1-2; a possible D gene is TRBD1 (6 bases). The source is an adult in good health. The source material was peripheral blood, sampled on day 0 of AZD1222 vaccination. The CDR3 loop reads CASSRGANGYTF. CDR3 DNA: TGTGCCAGCAGCCGGGGGGCCAATGGCTACACCTTC.